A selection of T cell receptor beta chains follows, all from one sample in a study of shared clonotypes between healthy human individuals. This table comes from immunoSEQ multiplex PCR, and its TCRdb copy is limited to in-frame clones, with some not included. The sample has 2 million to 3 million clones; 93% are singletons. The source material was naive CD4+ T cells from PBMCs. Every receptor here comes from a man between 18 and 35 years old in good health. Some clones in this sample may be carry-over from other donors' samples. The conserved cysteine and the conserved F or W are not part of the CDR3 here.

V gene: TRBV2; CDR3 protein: ASSESSRGVQF
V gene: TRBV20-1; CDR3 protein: SAETGEAF
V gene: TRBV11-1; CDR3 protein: ASSLAGADTQY
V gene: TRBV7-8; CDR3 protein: ASSREDSGNTIY
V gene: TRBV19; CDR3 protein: ASSIATGQLFRGMEKLF
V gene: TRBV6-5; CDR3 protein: ASSYLQGSSNQPQH
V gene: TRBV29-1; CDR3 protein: SVTPHLRGGYTEAF
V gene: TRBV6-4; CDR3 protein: ASSEQGGTSYNEQF
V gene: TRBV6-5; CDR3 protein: ASSSTGHTEAF
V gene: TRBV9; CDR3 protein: ASSVGGQTGEQY
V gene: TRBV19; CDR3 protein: ASSRRVTGANVLT
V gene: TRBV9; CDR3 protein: ASSVMGLAGETQY
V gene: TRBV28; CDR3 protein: ASSLEAVGNQPQH
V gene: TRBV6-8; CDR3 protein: AAREGNQPQH
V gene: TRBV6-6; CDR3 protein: ASSYSRAYEQY
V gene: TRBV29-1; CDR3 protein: SVAYSGQLNTEAF
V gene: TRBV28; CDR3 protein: ASSSWPWDRSLSGNTIY
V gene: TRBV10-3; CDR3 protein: AISESSETMNTEAF
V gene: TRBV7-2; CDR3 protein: ASSPSEGTGGYT
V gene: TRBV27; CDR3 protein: ASSLLPNTGELF
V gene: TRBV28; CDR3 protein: ASSSGTGDTEAF
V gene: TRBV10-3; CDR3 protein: AISRDRDTGELF
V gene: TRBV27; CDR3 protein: ASSFWDEQF
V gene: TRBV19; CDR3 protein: ASSIGRSSDEQY
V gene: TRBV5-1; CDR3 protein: ASSLAQPQETQY
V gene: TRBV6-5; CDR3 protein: ASSGRDRAWDEQY
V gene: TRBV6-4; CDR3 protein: ASRRTSGSSYNEQF
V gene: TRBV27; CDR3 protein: ASSLVLTSGNREQF
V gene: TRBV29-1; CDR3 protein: SVGGDRRRDEQY
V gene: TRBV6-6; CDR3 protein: ASNGPRTGTYNEQF
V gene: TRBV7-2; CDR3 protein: ASSLVGYLYTEAF
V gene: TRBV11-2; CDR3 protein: ASSSPTRSSYNEQF
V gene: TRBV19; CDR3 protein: ASSIYRDSSNQPQH
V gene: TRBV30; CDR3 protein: AWNPRGGKETQY
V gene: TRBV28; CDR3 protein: ASTLFGQPQH
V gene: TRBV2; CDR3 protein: ASSVSPSGPNTQY
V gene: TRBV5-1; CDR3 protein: ASSGNRAQNEKLF
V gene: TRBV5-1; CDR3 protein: ASSHKTSGDSYNEQF
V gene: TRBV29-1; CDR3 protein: SGGQGATGYT
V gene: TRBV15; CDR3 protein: ATRSGRVTFTDTQY